Following are 7 T cell receptor beta chains from one sample sequenced in a study of blood T cell repertoires in COVID-19. Data came from immunoSEQ multiplex PCR; TCRdb stores just in-frame clones and leaves some out. This sample yields about 220,000 clones, of which 82% are seen a single time; approximately 5.6% belongs to the top ten. Sample: peripheral blood. All receptors come from a woman in her 70s with COVID-19, enrolled during active disease.

Details on this clone: Other DNA variants within this sample encode the same CDR3. The chain employs TRBV7-2 and TRBJ1-2; D is undetermined. This CDR3 spans 13 amino acids. Trimming pared 0 bases from V and 4 bases from J, leaving 6 bases between. Germline V gives CDR1 SGHTA, CDR2 FQGNSA. The CDR3 is CASSLATVYGYTF. The CDR3 nucleotides are TGTGCCAGCAGCTTAGCAACAGTCTATGGCTACACCTTC.

This CDR3 is CAGEGGGRETQYF. CDR3 coding DNA: TGTGCCGGAGAGGGTGGAGGTCGAGAGACCCAGTACTTC. The chain has TRBV2 and TRBJ2-5, with a tentative D call TRBD2 (5 bases). Germline CDR1 reads SNHLY; CDR2 reads FYNNEI. V was cut by 11 bases and J by 4 bases, with 17 bases left in between. The CDR3 extends over 13 amino acids.

The chain links TRBV5-6 to TRBJ1-2, with a weak D call TRBD1 (6 bases). CDR1 and CDR2 (germline): SGHDT, YYEEEE. V lost 4 bases, J lost 1 base, and 14 bases lay in between. The CDR3 contains 15 residues. The CDR3: CASSRGAAVNYGYTF. CDR3 nucleotide sequence: TGTGCCAGCAGCCGGGGGGCAGCTGTTAACTATGGCTACACCTTC.

This rearrangement joins TRBV7-6 to TRBJ1-1; D gene ambiguous. There are 17 residues in the CDR3. Germline-derived CDR1 and CDR2 are SGHVS and FNYEAQ. The V and J ends lost 1 base and 0 bases respectively, with 15 bases between them. The CDR3 DNA is TGTGCCAGCAGCTTAGGATTGTTTGGCACAATGAACACTGAAGCTTTCTTT. Translating it yields CASSLGLFGTMNTEAFF.

J is TRBJ1-2 and V is TRBV11-2; tentative D call: TRBD1 (5 bases). The CDR3 has 15 residues. Germline V gene lookup returns CDR1 SGHAT and CDR2 FQNNGV. Trimming pared 5 bases from V and 4 bases from J, leaving 17 bases between. DNA of the CDR3: TGTGCCAGCAGCCCCCTGAATGGGGCTGTCTATGGCTACACCTTC. It translates to CASSPLNGAVYGYTF.

This sequence joins TRBV24-1 and TRBJ2-2; TRBD2 agrees at 9 bases. V was clipped by 7 bases and J by 1 base; unmatched bases: 3. The CDR3 is made up of 15 amino acids. Germline CDR1 KGHDR, CDR2 SFDVKD. The CDR3 loop is CATSPSGVNTGELFF. CDR3 nucleotide sequence: TGTGCCACCAGCCCTAGCGGGGTGAACACCGGGGAGCTGTTTTTT.

This chain joins TRBV7-9 and TRBJ2-2, with D possibly matching TRBD1 (5 bases). V lost 5 bases and J 1 base, leaving 14 bases between the germline ends. The CDR3 has 16 amino acids. Germline assignment: CDR1 SEHNR and CDR2 FQNEAQ (reference sequence). The CDR3 DNA reads TGTGCCAGCAGCCGTACTGGGCAGGGGAACACCGGGGAGCTGTTTTTT. Protein: CASSRTGQGNTGELFF.